A selection of T cell receptor beta chains follows, all from one sample in a study of blood T cell repertoires in COVID-19. This table comes from immunoSEQ multiplex PCR, and its TCRdb copy is limited to in-frame clones, with some not included. The top ten clones hold 11% of a sample with 84,000 or so clones, roughly three quarters of them seen once. The sequenced material came from peripheral blood. The receptors here all came from a man between 65 and 85 years old with acute or convalescent COVID-19. The CDR3 runs from the conserved cysteine through the conserved F or W. The D gene is left open where the match is weak. A row's size may be missing; if present it is once, few, many or a size class.

j_call | clone_size | v_call | d_call | cdr3_aa | cdr3_nt
TRBJ1-1 | . | TRBV18 | . | CASSPAGGEAFF | TGTGCCAGCTCACCGGCGGGGGGTGAAGCTTTCTTT
TRBJ1-2 | . | TRBV18 | . | CASSPPHRVNYGYTF | TGTGCCAGCTCACCACCGCACAGGGTTAACTATGGCTACACCTTC
TRBJ2-2 | few | TRBV29-1 | TRBD2 | CSVTSANTGELFF | TGCAGCGTCACTAGCGCGAACACCGGGGAGCTGTTTTTT
TRBJ2-6 | . | TRBV2 | . | CASITGANVLTF | TGTGCCAGCATTACGGGAGCCAACGTCCTGACTTTC
TRBJ2-1 | . | TRBV11-1 | TRBD2 | CASSFRLAGDNEQFF | TGTGCCAGCAGCTTTAGACTAGCGGGAGACAATGAGCAGTTCTTC
TRBJ2-5 | few | TRBV3-1/TRBV3-2 | . | CASSQVGEGETQYF | TGTGCCAGCAGCCAAGTCGGGGAAGGAGAGACCCAGTACTTC
TRBJ1-5 | . | TRBV3-1/TRBV3-2 | . | CASSQGWRADQPQHF | TGTGCCAGCAGCCAAGGGTGGAGGGCGGATCAGCCCCAGCATTTT
TRBJ2-3 | few | TRBV7-9 | TRBD1 | CASIQDRGRTDTQYF | TGTGCCAGCATACAGGACAGGGGGCGGACAGATACGCAGTATTTT
TRBJ2-1 | . | TRBV5-1 | . | CASSTGGGDEQFF | TGCGCCAGCAGCACAGGAGGGGGGGATGAGCAGTTCTTC
TRBJ2-3 | . | TRBV7-2 | TRBD1 | CASVRQGTVTDTQYF | TGTGCCAGCGTACGACAGGGGACAGTGACAGATACGCAGTATTTT
TRBJ2-1 | . | TRBV5-1 | TRBD2 | CASSWGPLAGNYNEQFF | TGCGCCAGCAGCTGGGGCCCCCTAGCGGGGAATTACAATGAGCAGTTCTTC
TRBJ2-3 | . | TRBV5-4 | TRBD1 | CAGGGQGADTQYF | TGTGCCGGGGGGGGACAGGGGGCAGATACGCAGTATTTT
TRBJ1-1 | . | TRBV6-1 | TRBD1 | CASSEQAGGMNTEAFF | TGTGCCAGCAGTGAACAGGCAGGGGGCATGAACACTGAAGCTTTCTTT
TRBJ1-2 | few | TRBV27 | . | CASSLWPNYGYTF | TGTGCCAGCAGTTTATGGCCTAACTATGGCTACACCTTC
TRBJ1-1 | . | TRBV6-5 | . | CASSYNGLEAFF | TGTGCCAGCAGTTATAACGGGTTAGAAGCTTTCTTT
TRBJ1-6 | . | TRBV5-8 | . | CASSLDPRGTPLHF | TGTGCCAGCAGCTTGGATCCGCGGGGAACCCCCCTCCACTTT
TRBJ1-2 | . | TRBV5-6 | . | CASSPAARAYYGYTF | TGTGCCAGCAGCCCGGCGGCCAGGGCGTACTATGGCTACACCTTC
TRBJ2-1 | once | TRBV5-8 | TRBD2 | CASRGRLAIYNEQFF | TGTGCCAGCAGGGGGCGACTAGCGATCTACAATGAGCAGTTCTTC
TRBJ1-5 | . | TRBV6-5 | . | CASSYSGLSNQPQHF | TGTGCCAGCAGTTACTCTGGGCTTAGCAATCAGCCCCAGCATTTT
TRBJ2-2 | few | TRBV28 | TRBD1 | CASSLPRAGGAGELFF | TGTGCCAGCAGCCTCCCCCGGGCAGGGGGTGCCGGGGAGCTGTTTTTT
TRBJ1-5 | few | TRBV19 | . | CATTEGGNQPQHF | TGTGCCACGACCGAGGGAGGGAATCAGCCCCAGCATTTT
TRBJ2-1 | . | TRBV4-2 | TRBD1 | CASSQDSGQESSYNEQFF | TGTGCCAGCAGCCAAGACTCAGGACAGGAGAGCTCCTACAATGAGCAGTTCTTC
TRBJ2-2 | . | TRBV10-3 | . | CAISKTANTGELFF | TGTGCCATCAGTAAGACAGCGAACACCGGGGAGCTGTTTTTT
TRBJ1-1 | . | TRBV5-6 | TRBD1 | CASSFLGGVRTEAFF | TGTGCCAGCAGCTTTTTAGGGGGCGTCCGCACTGAAGCTTTCTTT
TRBJ1-5 | few | TRBV6-5 | TRBD1 | CASRPQGAGQPQHF | TGTGCCAGCAGGCCTCAGGGGGCCGGTCAGCCCCAGCATTTT
TRBJ1-1 | . | TRBV15 | . | CATSRPRGEAFF | TGTGCCACCAGCAGGCCAAGGGGGGAAGCTTTCTTT
TRBJ1-3 | . | TRBV29-1 | . | CSVKKGVNTIYF | TGCAGCGTTAAAAAAGGGGTAAACACCATATATTTT
TRBJ2-3 | . | TRBV7-9 | TRBD1 | CASSFRDRVVTDTQYF | TGTGCCAGCAGCTTCCGGGACAGGGTTGTGACAGATACGCAGTATTTT
TRBJ2-1 | . | TRBV3-1/TRBV3-2 | . | CASSPLTSSYNEQFF | TGTGCCAGCAGCCCACTCACGAGCTCCTACAATGAGCAGTTCTTC